This T cell receptor (beta chain) was retrieved from a study of Graves' ophthalmopathy and Graves' hyperthyroidism. Turning to the study itself: Sampling took place at initial diagnosis, with peripheral blood obtained before any treatment. Whole-study results and caveats: Clonotypes were expanded in thyroid at above 0.001 frequency, and most also appeared in blood.

This CDR3 is 14 amino acids long. V was shortened by 5 bases and J by 0 bases, with 11 bases between the two germline ends. Germline loops: CDR1 SGHTA, CDR2 FQGNSA. With respect to this clonotype: The target antigen is unknown.

Amplification from RNA transcripts yielded the TCR beta CDR3 regions. First-round RT-PCR with HTBI primers preceded a second-round multiplex PCR. TCRdb reprocessed the multiplex PCR reads with MiXCR, giving one entry per CDR3 protein. The sample includes 740,000 or so distinct CDR3 sequences, about 44% of them seen just once. The study enrolled ophthalmopathy donors with moderate-to-severe activity, CAS ≥3, NOSPECS ≥4 and duration under 3 months. The chain links TRBV7-2 to TRBJ2-7; D possibly corresponds to TRBD1 (5 bases). Input material: peripheral blood. The sequence was obtained from an adult man with Graves' ophthalmopathy. CDR3 bases: TGTGCCAGCAGCCGCGACAGTTACTCCTACGAGCAGTACTTC. As protein: CASSRDSYSYEQYF. The full variable domain, in which reference TRBV7-2 and TRBJ2-7 provide the parts outside the CDR3, is GAGVSQSPSNKVTEKGKDVELRCDPISGHTALYWYRQSLGQGLEFLIYFQGNSAPDKSGLPSDRFSAERTGGSVSTLTIQRTQQEDSAVYLCASSRDSYSYEQYFGPGTRLTVT.